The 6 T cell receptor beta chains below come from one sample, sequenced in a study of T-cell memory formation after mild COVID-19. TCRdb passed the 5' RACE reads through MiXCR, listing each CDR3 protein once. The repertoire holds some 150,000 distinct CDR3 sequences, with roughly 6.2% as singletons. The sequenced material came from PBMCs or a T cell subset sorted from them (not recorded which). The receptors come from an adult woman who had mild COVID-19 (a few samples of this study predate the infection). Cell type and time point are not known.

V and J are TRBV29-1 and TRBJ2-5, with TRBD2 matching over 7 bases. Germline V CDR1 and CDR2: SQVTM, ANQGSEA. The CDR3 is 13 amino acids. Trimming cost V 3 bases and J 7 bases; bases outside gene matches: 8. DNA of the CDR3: TGCAGCGTTGATAGGGGCAGGGAGGGGACCCAGTACTTC. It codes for CSVDRGREGTQYF.

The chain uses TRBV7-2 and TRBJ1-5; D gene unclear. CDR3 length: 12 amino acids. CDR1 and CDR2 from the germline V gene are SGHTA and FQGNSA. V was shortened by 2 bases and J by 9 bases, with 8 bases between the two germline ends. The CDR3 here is CASSLLSRPQHF. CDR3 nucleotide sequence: TGTGCCAGCAGCTTATTGTCCCGGCCCCAGCATTTT.

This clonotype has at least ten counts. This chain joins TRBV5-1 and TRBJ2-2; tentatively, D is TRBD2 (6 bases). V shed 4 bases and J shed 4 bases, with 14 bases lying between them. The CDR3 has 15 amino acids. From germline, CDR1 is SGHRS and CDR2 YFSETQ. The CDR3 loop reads CASSVEPGLTGELFF. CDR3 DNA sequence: TGCGCCAGCAGCGTGGAACCGGGACTCACCGGGGAGCTGTTTTTT.

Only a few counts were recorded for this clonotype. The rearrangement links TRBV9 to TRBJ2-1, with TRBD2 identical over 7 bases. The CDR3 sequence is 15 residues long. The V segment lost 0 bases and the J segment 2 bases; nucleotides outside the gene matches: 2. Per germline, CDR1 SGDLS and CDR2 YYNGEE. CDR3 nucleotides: TGTGCCAGCAGCGTAGATCGGGGGGCCTACAATGAGCAGTTCTTC. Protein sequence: CASSVDRGAYNEQFF.

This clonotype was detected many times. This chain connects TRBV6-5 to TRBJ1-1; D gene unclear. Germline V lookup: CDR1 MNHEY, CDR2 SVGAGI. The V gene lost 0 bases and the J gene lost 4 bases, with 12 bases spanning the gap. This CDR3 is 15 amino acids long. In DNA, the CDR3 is TGTGCCAGCAGTTACTCGGGCAGCAAGGGCACTGAAGCTTTCTTT. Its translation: CASSYSGSKGTEAFF.

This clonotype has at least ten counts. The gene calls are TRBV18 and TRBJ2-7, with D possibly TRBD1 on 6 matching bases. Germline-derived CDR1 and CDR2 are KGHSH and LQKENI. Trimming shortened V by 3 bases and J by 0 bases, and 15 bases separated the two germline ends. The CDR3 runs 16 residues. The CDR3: CASSPQAQGFSYEQYF. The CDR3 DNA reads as TGTGCCAGCTCACCCCAGGCACAGGGATTCTCCTACGAGCAGTACTTC.